The 20 T cell receptor beta chains listed next were all sequenced from one sample in a study of T cells in localized non-small cell lung cancer. Here immunoSEQ multiplex PCR was the method, and the copy in TCRdb shows in-frame clones only, minus some. The sample lists around 67,000 clones, roughly 88% seen once, with under 2.5% in the top ten. This specimen was peripheral blood, taken before any cancer treatment. These receptors came from a woman aged 40 to 75 with stage I lung adenocarcinoma.

This sequence joins TRBV7-6 and TRBJ2-5; 7 bases match TRBD2. The germline gives CDR1 SGHVS, CDR2 FNYEAQ. The J segment lost 4 bases and the V segment lost 2 bases, leaving 19 bases of the junction unmatched. This CDR3 comprises 19 residues. CDR3 nucleotides: TGTGCCAGCAGCTTATTGGGTCGGGGGGTGTTTGGCCCAGCAGAGACCCAGTACTTC. Translated: CASSLLGRGVFGPAETQYF.

The chain couples TRBV4-3 to TRBJ1-1, with D tentatively TRBD1 (6 bases). The germline V gene encodes CDR1 LGHNA and CDR2 YSLEER. The CDR3 sequence is 15 residues long. Between the trimmed V and J ends, which lost 1 base and 5 bases, there was a span of 14 bases. The CDR3 DNA reads TGCGCCAGCAGCCAAGCGGAGGGACAAGGTACTGAAGCTTTCTTT. Amino acid sequence: CASSQAEGQGTEAFF.

The V gene is TRBV7-6, the J gene TRBJ2-3; D is uncertain. Germline CDR1 and CDR2: SGHVS and FNYEAQ. This CDR3 region has 11 residues. The V end lost 2 bases, the J end lost 4 bases, and 1 base lay between the germline ends. CDR3 loop: CASSLSDTQYF. DNA of the CDR3: TGTGCCAGCAGCTTATCAGATACGCAGTATTTT.

This chain uses TRBV5-5 with TRBJ2-7, with a weak D call TRBD1 (6 bases). V dropped 7 bases and J dropped 2 bases, with 13 bases sitting between them. Germline CDR1 and CDR2: SGHKS and YYEKEE (reference sequence). The CDR3 runs 13 residues. Here the CDR3 DNA reads TGTGCCAGCGGGCAACGGACAGCCTACGAGCAGTACTTC. Its protein product is CASGQRTAYEQYF.

J is TRBJ2-7 and V is TRBV6-6; D is perhaps TRBD2 (5 bases). The CDR3 consists of 14 residues. The ends were cut back, 4 bases at V and 6 bases at J, with 16 bases in the middle. Per germline, CDR1 MNHNY and CDR2 SVGAGI (reference sequence). Here the CDR3 reads CASSSRGLDPEQYF. The CDR3 coding sequence is TGTGCCAGCAGTTCTCGAGGACTCGACCCCGAGCAGTACTTC.

The chain combines TRBV5-6 with TRBJ1-2, with D uncertain. The CDR3 runs to 16 residues. Trimming pared 2 bases from V and 4 bases from J, leaving 18 bases between. Germline loops: CDR1 SGHDT, CDR2 YYEEEE. The CDR3 DNA sequence: TGTGCCAGCAGCTTATATGGTGTCACCCGGGGCTATGGCTACACCTTC. Translating it yields CASSLYGVTRGYGYTF.

The rearrangement uses TRBV27 and TRBJ1-1; D ambiguous. V lost 6 bases, J lost 6 bases, and 17 bases lay in between. This CDR3 spans 14 amino acids. Germline V gives CDR1 MNHEY, CDR2 SMNVEV (reference sequence). This CDR3 reads CASRASEPRAEAFF. The CDR3 DNA sequence: TGTGCCAGCAGGGCCAGCGAACCAAGGGCTGAAGCTTTCTTT.

J is TRBJ2-3 and V is TRBV7-2; unclear D gene. The V and J ends lost 1 base and 4 bases respectively, with 6 bases between them. This CDR3 contains 13 residues. Per germline, CDR1 SGHTA and CDR2 FQGNSA. CDR3 protein: CASSLVAADTQYF. The CDR3 bases are TGTGCCAGCAGCTTAGTGGCAGCAGATACGCAGTATTTT.

The rearrangement links TRBV10-1 to TRBJ1-1, with D unclear. The germline V and J ends were trimmed by 0 bases and 4 bases, with 9 bases remaining between them. The CDR3 contains 14 residues. Germline lookup yields CDR1 WNHNN and CDR2 SYGVQD (reference sequence). CDR3 DNA: TGCGCCAGCAGTGAGTCAAGGTTGGGCACTGAAGCTTTCTTT. Its protein product is CASSESRLGTEAFF.

The V and J genes are TRBV6-1 and TRBJ2-2; D possibly matches TRBD1 or TRBD2 (5 bases each). Trimming left V 7 bases short and J 0 bases short, with 12 bases between. Germline-derived CDR1 and CDR2 are MNHNS and SASEGT. This CDR3 contains 15 residues. CDR3 coding DNA: TGTGCCAGCACCCGGGGCGGGCCGAACACCGGGGAGCTGTTTTTT. Amino acids: CASTRGGPNTGELFF.

This clone was detected once. The V call is TRBV2, the J call TRBJ1-4; D gene unclear. Trimming pared 3 bases from V and 0 bases from J, leaving 17 bases between. The germline V gene has CDR1 SNHLY and CDR2 FYNNEI. The CDR3 is 18 residues long. CDR3 sequence: CASSDFNTRQTTNEKLFF. The DNA of the CDR3 is TGTGCCAGCAGTGATTTTAACACCAGACAAACAACTAATGAAAAACTGTTTTTT.

The CDR3 sequence is CASSYRQGTEQYF. Here the CDR3 DNA reads TGTGCCAGCAGTTACCGACAAGGCACCGAGCAGTACTTC. The chain has TRBV6-5 and TRBJ2-7; D gene ambiguous. CDR3 size: 13 residues. Germline loops: CDR1 MNHEY, CDR2 SVGAGI. The germline V and J ends were trimmed by 2 bases and 6 bases, with 11 bases remaining between them.

CDR3 bases: TGTGCCAGCAGCTTGGCCGGCAGAGGAGCTTTCTTT. As protein: CASSLAGRGAFF. This chain uses TRBV5-6 with TRBJ1-1; D not certain. Germline V gene data show CDR1 as SGHDT and CDR2 as YYEEEE. The CDR3 is made up of 12 amino acids. Trimming took 0 bases from V and 10 from J, leaving 10 bases between them.

The chain combines TRBV29-1 with TRBJ1-5; 11 nucleotides match TRBD1. Germline values: CDR1 SQVTM, CDR2 ANQGSEA. This CDR3 is built from 14 residues. J lost 1 base, V lost 7 bases, and 3 bases had no gene match. The CDR3 loop reads CSAGDRGSNQPQHF. CDR3 in DNA: TGCAGCGCCGGGGACAGGGGGAGCAATCAGCCCCAGCATTTT.

The chain joins TRBV7-2 to TRBJ2-2, with 7 nucleotides matching TRBD1. The V and J ends lost 3 bases and 7 bases, in that order; junction bases with no gene match: 14. The germline CDR1 and CDR2 sequences are SGHTA and FQGNSA. CDR3 length: 17 residues. DNA for the CDR3: TGTGCCAGCAGCTTCTCGCCTGACACAGGGGCAGGCGGGGAGCTGTTTTTT. Amino acid sequence: CASSFSPDTGAGGELFF.

CDR3 nucleotides: TGTGCCAGCAGCGTAGAAGTAGCGGGAGGGGGCACAGATACGCAGTATTTT. Amino acids: CASSVEVAGGGTDTQYF. The chain joins TRBV9 to TRBJ2-3, with 11 bases matching TRBD2. Germline CDR1 and CDR2: SGDLS and YYNGEE. After removal of 0 bases from V and 1 base from J, the junction contained 4 bases not matched to a gene. The CDR3 is made up of 17 amino acids.

This rearrangement joins TRBV6-5 to TRBJ1-1; unclear D gene. Germline V lookup: CDR1 MNHEY, CDR2 SVGAGI. V was trimmed by 7 bases and J by 1 base, leaving 13 bases between them. CDR3 length: 14 amino acids. The CDR3 reads CASTPTQENTEAFF. The CDR3 bases are TGTGCCAGCACCCCAACCCAGGAGAACACTGAAGCTTTCTTT.

This clone was seen just once. The V gene is TRBV27, the J gene TRBJ2-7; D is possibly TRBD1 (6 bases). The CDR3 loop spans 14 amino acids. CDR1 is MNHEY and CDR2 is SMNVEV in the germline V gene (reference sequence). V was trimmed by 4 bases and J by 2 bases, leaving 12 bases between them. This CDR3 reads CASSWGTQPYEQYF. CDR3 DNA sequence: TGTGCCAGCAGTTGGGGGACACAACCCTACGAGCAGTACTTC.

This chain uses TRBV5-1 with TRBJ1-2, with no clear D. The CDR3 spans 13 residues. Trimming pared 5 bases from V and 1 base from J, leaving 9 bases between. CDR1 SGHRS and CDR2 YFSETQ come from the germline V gene. This CDR3 is CASRLLDNYGYTF. The CDR3 region has the DNA TGCGCCAGCAGACTACTCGATAACTATGGCTACACCTTC.

J is TRBJ1-3 and V is TRBV6-1, with D possibly matching TRBD1 (6 bases). The ends were cut back, 8 bases at V and 0 bases at J, with 11 bases in the middle. CDR1 and CDR2 from the germline V gene are MNHNS and SASEGT. The CDR3 is 14 residues long. In nucleotides, the CDR3 is TGTGCCAGCCTGGGGGGCTTCTCTGGAAACACCATATATTTT. It encodes CASLGGFSGNTIYF.